The entry below gives a single T cell receptor beta chain sequence along with its context. This specimen belongs to a study of technical replicates of blood from a few donors. Sequencing used immunoSEQ multiplex PCR; TCRdb keeps in-frame clones, though not all of them. The sample shows around 83,000 clones, more than 90% of them seen only once. V was shortened by 3 bases and J by 1 base, with 7 bases between the two germline ends. Germline V gene sequence: CDR1 SQVTM, CDR2 ANQGSEA. This CDR3 spans 13 amino acids. The chain carries TRBV29-1 and TRBJ1-5, with D possibly being TRBD1 (6 bases). The sequence was obtained from a human donor in good health. Some clones in this sample may be carry-over from other donors' samples. The sample taken for sequencing was T cells isolated from PBMCs. The CDR3, as DNA: TGCAGCGTTGATGGGGGCAGCAATCAGCCCCAGCATTTT. It translates to CSVDGGSNQPQHF.